A selection of T cell receptor beta chains follows, all from one sample in a study of cytomegalovirus exposure and HLA in healthy donors. Some clones are missing from TCRdb's copy, which holds only in-frame ones; the method was immunoSEQ multiplex PCR. The sample contains 60,000 to 85,000 clones, around 76% of which appear only once. The sample consisted of PBMCs. Source of these receptors: a male donor in good health and CMV-seropositive. CDR3s include the opening cysteine and the closing phenylalanine or tryptophan. The D gene is left open where the match is weak. Clone size, where shown, is once, few, many, or a class for clones that have expanded.

few	TRBJ2-2	NA	TRBV28	CASRTSGQNTGELFF	TGTGCCAGCCGCACCTCCGGACAGAACACCGGGGAGCTGTTTTTT
NA	TRBJ2-7	TRBD1	TRBV29-1	CSVAGTGNSYEQYF	TGCAGCGTCGCCGGGACAGGGAACTCCTACGAGCAGTACTTC
NA	TRBJ2-2	NA	TRBV5-1	CATLGAVGELFF	TGCGCCACCCTGGGGGCAGTCGGGGAGCTGTTTTTT
NA	TRBJ2-2	TRBD1	TRBV6-1	CASRQQGANTGELFF	TGTGCCAGCAGACAACAGGGGGCTAACACCGGGGAGCTGTTTTTT
NA	TRBJ2-3	TRBD2	TRBV5-1	CASSPGTSGFTDTQYF	TGCGCCAGCAGCCCAGGGACTAGCGGATTCACAGATACGCAGTATTTT
few	TRBJ2-6	TRBD2	TRBV7-8	CASSLGRLAGVSGANVLTF	TGTGCCAGCAGCTTAGGTAGACTAGCGGGGGTCTCTGGGGCCAACGTCCTGACTTTC
NA	TRBJ2-5	NA	TRBV29-1	CSVEAARGPQETQYF	TGCAGCGTTGAAGCGGCGCGAGGGCCACAAGAGACCCAGTACTTC
NA	TRBJ2-1	NA	TRBV27	CASNPTSSAYNEQFF	TGTGCCAGCAATCCAACCTCTAGCGCATACAATGAGCAGTTCTTC
NA	TRBJ2-2	NA	TRBV7-9	CAPEGSLAGELFF	TGTGCCCCGGAGGGGTCCTTAGCCGGGGAGCTGTTTTTT
NA	TRBJ2-3	NA	TRBV10-2	CASSENRATDTQYF	TGCGCCAGCAGTGAGAACAGGGCCACAGATACGCAGTATTTT
NA	TRBJ2-1	TRBD2	TRBV27	CASSFTGGRANEQFF	TGTGCCAGCAGTTTTACGGGCGGGAGGGCCAATGAGCAGTTCTTC
NA	TRBJ1-1	NA	TRBV5-1	CASSLTQGMNTEAFF	TGCGCCAGCAGCTTGACGCAGGGGATGAACACTGAAGCTTTCTTT
NA	TRBJ2-7	NA	TRBV6-1	CASSEGGLAAYKQYF	TGTGCCAGCTCGGAAGGGGGTCTAGCGGCCTACAAGCAGTACTTC
NA	TRBJ1-4	TRBD1	TRBV6-6	CASSGGTGFNEKLFF	TGTGCCAGCAGTGGGGGGACAGGTTTTAATGAAAAACTGTTTTTT
NA	TRBJ1-4	NA	TRBV10-3	CAISGQGRANEKLFF	TGTGCCATCAGTGGTCAGGGCAGGGCGAATGAAAAACTGTTTTTT
NA	TRBJ2-7	TRBD1	TRBV10-1	CASRDRGLGYEQYF	TGCGCCAGCAGGGACAGGGGGCTCGGGTACGAGCAGTACTTC
NA	TRBJ2-3	NA	TRBV5-1	CASSLAGNPSTDTQYF	TGCGCCAGCAGCTTGGCCGGTAATCCTAGCACAGATACGCAGTATTTT
NA	TRBJ2-1	TRBD2	TRBV30	CAWSVRLADWYNEQFF	TGTGCCTGGAGTGTACGGCTAGCGGATTGGTACAATGAGCAGTTCTTC
NA	TRBJ1-3	NA	TRBV5-4	CASSLLEENTIYF	TGTGCCAGCAGCTTGCTTGAGGAAAACACCATATATTTT
NA	TRBJ2-3	NA	TRBV9	CASSVALVADTQYF	TGTGCCAGCAGCGTAGCGCTAGTAGCAGATACGCAGTATTTT
NA	TRBJ2-5	TRBD2	TRBV11-2	CASSSGIGGGDQETQYF	TGTGCCAGCAGCTCCGGGATAGGCGGGGGGGACCAAGAGACCCAGTACTTC
NA	TRBJ1-4	TRBD1	TRBV29-1	CSAHGTGINEKLFF	TGCAGCGCCCACGGGACAGGGATCAATGAAAAACTGTTTTTT
NA	TRBJ2-3	TRBD2	TRBV7-3	CASSLTSGGGDTQYF	TGTGCCAGCAGCTTAACGTCTGGGGGGGGAGATACGCAGTATTTT
NA	TRBJ2-1	TRBD2	TRBV5-1	CASSRDLAGDYNEQFF	TGCGCCAGCAGCCGCGATCTAGCGGGAGACTACAATGAGCAGTTCTTC
NA	TRBJ1-5	NA	TRBV9	CASSADTYSNQPQHF	TGTGCCAGCAGTGCTGACACCTATAGCAATCAGCCCCAGCATTTT
NA	TRBJ1-1	TRBD1	TRBV11-2	CASSSRQGEAFF	TGTGCCAGCAGCTCACGACAGGGAGAAGCTTTCTTT
NA	TRBJ1-1	TRBD1	TRBV6-6	CASRRGQGVREAFF	TGTGCCAGCAGACGTGGACAGGGAGTACGTGAAGCTTTCTTT
NA	TRBJ2-3	NA	TRBV7-9	CASSSYLGWGTNTQYF	TGTGCCAGCAGCTCCTATCTGGGGTGGGGCACAAATACGCAGTATTTT
few	TRBJ2-7	NA	TRBV4-1	CASSQDISYEQYF	TGCGCCAGCAGCCAAGACATTTCCTACGAGCAGTACTTC
NA	TRBJ2-1	TRBD1	TRBV5-5	CASSLGGAGNEQFF	TGTGCCAGCAGCTTAGGGGGCGCAGGGAATGAGCAGTTCTTC
NA	TRBJ2-7	TRBD1	TRBV5-1	CASSLRQGSYEQYF	TGCGCCAGCAGCCTTAGACAGGGATCCTACGAGCAGTACTTC
few	TRBJ2-7	TRBD2	TRBV5-1	CASSSGLAGGSSYEQYF	TGCGCCAGCAGTTCGGGACTAGCGGGAGGATCCTCCTACGAGCAGTACTTC
few	TRBJ1-5	NA	TRBV6-5	CASRSYSNQPQHF	TGTGCCAGCAGGAGTTATAGCAATCAGCCCCAGCATTTT
once	TRBJ2-7	NA	TRBV7-6	CASSLELSYEQYF	TGTGCCAGCAGCTTAGAGTTGAGCTACGAGCAGTACTTC
NA	TRBJ1-3	TRBD1	TRBV5-3	CARRGGRAGNTIYF	TGTGCCAGAAGAGGGGGCAGGGCTGGAAACACCATATATTTT
NA	TRBJ1-6	TRBD1	TRBV6-5	CASSKDRGQGSPLHF	TGTGCCAGCAGTAAAGACAGGGGGCAGGGTTCACCCCTCCACTTT
NA	TRBJ2-7	NA	TRBV5-8	CASSLSSLSYEQYF	TGTGCCAGCAGCTTGAGTAGTCTCTCCTACGAGCAGTACTTC
NA	TRBJ1-2	TRBD1	TRBV30	CAWSRGYLGDRGNYGYTF	TGTGCCTGGAGTAGGGGGTACCTTGGGGACAGAGGGAACTATGGCTACACCTTC
NA	TRBJ2-7	TRBD1	TRBV9	CASSARRDSSYEQYF	TGTGCCAGCAGCGCCCGCCGGGACAGCTCCTACGAGCAGTACTTC
NA	TRBJ1-1	TRBD1	TRBV7-2	CASTNSRTGDTEAFF	TGTGCCAGCACTAACAGTAGGACAGGGGACACTGAAGCTTTCTTT
few	TRBJ2-5	NA	TRBV4-2	CASSQGRAGREETQYF	TGTGCCAGCAGCCAAGGCCGGGCGGGGCGTGAGGAGACCCAGTACTTC
once	TRBJ2-2	NA	TRBV28	CASSLWGSSNTGELFF	TGTGCCAGCAGTTTATGGGGCAGCTCGAACACCGGGGAGCTGTTTTTT
NA	TRBJ2-7	NA	TRBV11-2	CASSFGTTYEQYF	TGTGCCAGCAGCTTTGGTACCACCTACGAGCAGTACTTC
NA	TRBJ2-1	TRBD2	TRBV7-3	CASSRGSSGPVADNEQFF	TGTGCCAGCAGCCGAGGGTCTAGCGGACCCGTGGCTGACAATGAGCAGTTCTTC
NA	TRBJ2-5	TRBD2	TRBV5-1	CASRPTSAGETQYF	TGCGCCAGCAGGCCGACTAGCGCGGGGGAGACCCAGTACTTC
NA	TRBJ2-1	TRBD1	TRBV19	CASSIDRGRGEFF	TGTGCCAGTAGTATAGACAGGGGGCGAGGGGAGTTCTTC
NA	TRBJ1-1	TRBD1	TRBV9	CASSTLQGANTEAFF	TGTGCCAGCAGCACCTTACAGGGGGCCAATACTGAAGCTTTCTTT
NA	TRBJ2-7	TRBD2	TRBV5-1	CASRAGTSGFYEQYF	TGCGCCAGCAGGGCCGGGACTAGCGGATTCTACGAGCAGTACTTC
NA	TRBJ1-1	NA	TRBV7-9	CASSLDGLGNTEAFF	TGTGCCAGCAGCCTTGATGGGCTTGGGAACACTGAAGCTTTCTTT
NA	TRBJ2-5	TRBD2	TRBV4-2	CASSQLLAERPETQYF	TGTGCCAGCAGCCAACTGCTAGCGGAGAGACCGGAGACCCAGTACTTC
NA	TRBJ1-1	NA	TRBV4-1	CASSHPAAGDASAFF	TGCGCCAGCAGCCATCCCGCGGCGGGGGACGCATCTGCTTTCTTT
NA	TRBJ1-5	TRBD1	TRBV6-1	CASSRDRPPGPQHF	TGTGCCAGCAGTCGGGACAGACCCCCGGGGCCCCAGCATTTT
NA	TRBJ2-4	TRBD1	TRBV18	CASSPRQGMGIQYF	TGTGCCAGCTCACCGCGACAGGGAATGGGCATTCAGTACTTC
once	TRBJ2-7	NA	TRBV7-2	CASSLSAGLSYEQYF	TGTGCCAGCAGCTTAAGTGCGGGCCTCTCCTACGAGCAGTACTTC
NA	TRBJ1-1	NA	TRBV30	CAFRTQASITEAFF	TGTGCCTTCAGGACTCAAGCCTCCATCACTGAAGCTTTCTTT